The 22 T cell receptor beta chains listed next were all sequenced from one sample in a study of identical twins' blood T cells. A single record per CDR3 protein comes from TCRdb applying MiXCR to the 5' RACE reads. The table has 350,000 to 450,000 distinct CDR3 sequences, about 28% seen once. The sample consisted of PBMCs. The receptors come from a woman aged 18-49 years in good health.

In this sample, this clonotype turned up a few times. The rearrangement uses TRBV12-3 or TRBV12-4 and TRBJ2-5, with D possibly being TRBD2 (5 bases). The CDR3 contains 11 residues. The germline V and J ends were trimmed by 6 bases and 9 bases, with 11 bases remaining between them. CDR3 nucleotide sequence: TGTGCCAGCAGCCGAACCGGGGCCCAGTACTTC. Protein sequence: CASSRTGAQYF.

The J gene is TRBJ1-2, the V gene TRBV12-5, with D uncertain. This CDR3 region has 14 residues. The V gene lost 2 bases and the J gene lost 3 bases, with 10 bases spanning the gap. CDR1 LGHNT and CDR2 FRNRAP come from the germline V gene. For the CDR3, the DNA is TGTGCTAGTGGTTTGTTTGGGTTTGACTATGGCTACACCTTC. Translated, it gives CASGLFGFDYGYTF.

The J gene is TRBJ1-1, the V gene TRBV12-3 or TRBV12-4; D may be TRBD1 (5 bases). Deletions cut 5 bases from V and 6 bases from J, with 16 bases between. The CDR3 sequence is 14 residues long. CDR3 coding DNA: TGTGCCAGCAGTGGTGGCAGGGAGGACGCTGAAGCTTTCTTT. It is translated as CASSGGREDAEAFF.

This clonotype was detected ten times or more. V is TRBV11-2 and J is TRBJ2-3; 11 bases are shared with TRBD2. Trimming cost V 1 base and J 4 bases; bases outside gene matches: 7. This CDR3 is built from 17 residues. The V gene's germline CDR1 is SGHAT and CDR2 FQNNGV. The CDR3 coding sequence is TGTGCCAGCAGCTTAGGGGTACTGACTAGCGGGGCAGATACGCAGTATTTT. Residues: CASSLGVLTSGADTQYF.

This clonotype occurred a few times. The rearrangement uses TRBV6-6 and TRBJ1-2; 7 bases are shared with TRBD1. The J segment lost 0 bases and the V segment lost 11 bases, leaving 15 bases of the junction unmatched. This CDR3 is built from 16 residues. Germline V CDR1 and CDR2: MNHNY, SVGAGI (reference sequence). The CDR3 DNA sequence: TGTGCCTCCCTAATCTTCCGGACAGGTTCTAACTATGGCTACACCTTC. The encoded protein is CASLIFRTGSNYGYTF.

The count of this clonotype is one. Being one base from a much bigger clone, this may be a read error. The chain carries TRBV6-5 and TRBJ2-5; D call uncertain. The V gene's germline CDR1 is MNHEY and CDR2 SVGAGI. The CDR3 has 11 residues. Trimming took off 2 bases at V and 9 bases at J, with 7 bases between the two ends. CDR3 sequence (DNA): TGTGCCAGCAGTTACGTTGAGGCCCAGTACTTC. Translating it yields CASSYVEAQYF.

CDR3 DNA sequence: TGTGCCAGCTCAGGAGGAGAAGAGACCCAGTACTTC. Protein sequence: CASSGGEETQYF. V gene TRBV18 combines with J gene TRBJ2-5; the D gene is possibly TRBD2 (5 bases). CDR1 is KGHSH, CDR2 LQKENI, per germline. This CDR3 region has 12 residues. The V gene lost 5 bases and the J gene lost 3 bases, with 7 bases spanning the gap. Variable domain in full (rest from reference TRBV18 and TRBJ2-5): NAGVMQNPRHLVRRRGQEARLRCSPMKGHSHVYWYRQLPEEGLKFMVYLQKENIIDESGMPKERFSAEFPKEGPSILRIQQVVRGDSAAYFCASSGGEETQYFGPGTRLLVL.

This clonotype was found many times. J is TRBJ1-1 and V is TRBV9; D unclear. Trimming pared 4 bases from V and 0 bases from J, leaving 16 bases between. Germline V gene lookup returns CDR1 SGDLS and CDR2 YYNGEE. This CDR3 has 16 residues. The CDR3 DNA follows: TGTGCCAGCAGCCCGTGGGGTGGGCGGATGAACACTGAAGCTTTCTTT. Translation: CASSPWGGRMNTEAFF.

The V and J genes are TRBV4-1 and TRBJ2-3; the match to TRBD1 covers 7 bases. Germline CDR1 is MGHRA and CDR2 is YSYEKL. The CDR3 is 16 residues long. The V and J ends lost 4 bases and 5 bases, in that order; junction bases with no gene match: 12. CDR3: CASSRETGQLQDTQYF. The CDR3 DNA follows: TGCGCCAGCAGCCGAGAGACAGGGCAACTTCAAGATACGCAGTATTTT.

This chain links TRBV7-8 with TRBJ2-7; D gene uncertain. Germline lookup yields CDR1 SGHVS and CDR2 FQNEAQ. With 1 base removed from V and 0 bases from J, the gap between germline ends came to 16 bases. The length of the CDR3 is 17 residues. The CDR3 spells CASSLGYAWQPSYEQYF. The CDR3 region has the DNA TGTGCCAGCAGCTTAGGTTATGCTTGGCAGCCCTCCTACGAGCAGTACTTC.

A few counts support this clonotype. V and J are TRBV3-1 and TRBJ1-1; D unresolved. V was trimmed by 6 bases and J by 3 bases, leaving 11 bases between them. The CDR3 extends over 13 amino acids. Looked up from germline, CDR1 is LGHDT and CDR2 is YNNKEL (reference sequence). CDR3 in amino acids: CASRLAEYTEAFF. The CDR3, as DNA: TGTGCCAGCAGACTAGCGGAGTACACTGAAGCTTTCTTT.

The chain employs TRBV6-5 and TRBJ1-2; no clear D gene. Between the trimmed V and J ends, which lost 6 bases and 4 bases, there was a span of 12 bases. Looked up from germline, CDR1 is MNHEY and CDR2 is SVGAGI. The CDR3 consists of 13 residues. In DNA, the CDR3 is TGTGCCAGCAGGGCTCCCGGGTCCTATGGCTACACCTTC. Its translation is CASRAPGSYGYTF.

This clonotype showed up many times. The J gene is TRBJ2-6, the V gene TRBV3-1; TRBD2 agrees at 9 bases. Per the germline V gene, CDR1 is LGHDT and CDR2 is YNNKEL (reference sequence). Trimming removed 4 bases from V and 0 bases from J; junction bases left unmatched: 4. The CDR3 spans 17 residues. The CDR3 reads CASSPGTSSSGANVLTF. The DNA for the CDR3 is TGTGCCAGCAGCCCCGGGACTAGCAGCTCTGGGGCCAACGTCCTGACTTTC.

The V gene is TRBV20-1, the J gene TRBJ1-6; a weak D match, TRBD1 (5 bases). Germline V lookup: CDR1 DFQATT, CDR2 SNEGSKA (reference sequence). The CDR3 runs to 13 residues. V shed 4 bases and J shed 6 bases, with 10 bases lying between them. CDR3 bases: TGCAGTGCTAAAGGGACGGCTAATTCACCCCTCCACTTT. It is translated as CSAKGTANSPLHF.

The J gene is TRBJ2-7, the V gene TRBV11-2, with 11 bases aligning to TRBD2. The CDR3 consists of 17 residues. Germline loops: CDR1 SGHAT, CDR2 FQNNGV. V dropped 0 bases and J dropped 4; count of bases not matched to a gene: 8. The CDR3 nucleotides read TGTGCCAGCAGCTTAGATCCGGGTACTAGCGGGAGTTACGAGCAGTACTTC. Its translation: CASSLDPGTSGSYEQYF.

In regard to this clonotype: A junction boundary mismatches the germline segment, possibly from a read error. The chain recombines TRBV7-2 with TRBJ2-1, with 9 positions matching TRBD2. Germline values: CDR1 SGHTA, CDR2 FQGNSA. The CDR3 has 15 residues. CDR3 DNA: TGTGCCAGCAGCTTAGGAGGACTAGCGTACAGTGAGCAGTTCTTC. It yields the protein CASSLGGLAYSEQFF.

The table lists this clonotype with many counts. The gene calls are TRBV29-1 and TRBJ1-1; D remains ambiguous. Between the trimmed V and J ends, which lost 4 bases and 1 base, there was a span of 4 bases. Germline assignment: CDR1 SQVTM and CDR2 ANQGSEA. The CDR3 runs to 11 residues. CDR3 protein: CSVVKNTEAFF. The CDR3 DNA is TGCAGCGTTGTCAAGAACACTGAAGCTTTCTTT.

The V call is TRBV9, the J call TRBJ2-1; D is perhaps TRBD1 (6 bases). This CDR3 is 15 amino acids long. With 0 bases removed from V and 9 bases from J, the gap between germline ends came to 16 bases. The germline gives CDR1 SGDLS, CDR2 YYNGEE. The CDR3 sequence is CASSVDTGSVGEQFF. CDR3 nucleotides: TGTGCCAGCAGCGTAGATACAGGGAGTGTCGGTGAGCAGTTCTTC.

This clonotype was counted at least ten times. This chain uses TRBV29-1 with TRBJ1-1, with D unresolved. V dropped 4 bases and J dropped 3 bases, with 12 bases sitting between them. CDR1 SQVTM and CDR2 ANQGSEA come from the germline V gene. CDR3 size: 13 residues. The CDR3: CSVAVGRDTEAFF. The CDR3 DNA follows: TGCAGCGTTGCGGTGGGAAGGGACACTGAAGCTTTCTTT.

The table lists this clonotype with a few counts. The chain has TRBV20-1 and TRBJ2-2, with D tentatively TRBD2 (7 bases). The CDR3 is made up of 16 amino acids. Trimming removed 2 bases from V and 0 bases from J, with 13 bases in between. The germline gives CDR1 DFQATT, CDR2 SNEGSKA (reference sequence). The CDR3 nucleotides read TGCAGTGCTAGAATGGCGGGGGCAGCGAACACCGGGGAGCTGTTTTTT. Translating it yields CSARMAGAANTGELFF.

The chain recombines TRBV7-9 with TRBJ1-1, with D tentatively TRBD1 (5 bases). The germline V gene has CDR1 SEHNR and CDR2 FQNEAQ (reference sequence). With 6 bases removed from V and 2 bases from J, the gap between germline ends came to 13 bases. This CDR3 has 14 amino acids. CDR3 in DNA: TGTGCCAGCAGACTAGAGGGGATCAACACTGAAGCTTTCTTT. Its protein product is CASRLEGINTEAFF.

This clonotype was recorded at least ten times. The chain recombines TRBV28 with TRBJ2-3; the D gene could be TRBD1 or TRBD2 (6 bases each). The germline V and J ends were trimmed by 2 bases and 0 bases, with 9 bases remaining between them. The CDR3 totals 15 residues. Per the germline V gene, CDR1 is MDHEN and CDR2 is SYDVKM. The CDR3 DNA follows: TGTGCCAGCAGTTTAGCGGGACAAAGCACAGATACGCAGTATTTT. The encoded protein is CASSLAGQSTDTQYF.